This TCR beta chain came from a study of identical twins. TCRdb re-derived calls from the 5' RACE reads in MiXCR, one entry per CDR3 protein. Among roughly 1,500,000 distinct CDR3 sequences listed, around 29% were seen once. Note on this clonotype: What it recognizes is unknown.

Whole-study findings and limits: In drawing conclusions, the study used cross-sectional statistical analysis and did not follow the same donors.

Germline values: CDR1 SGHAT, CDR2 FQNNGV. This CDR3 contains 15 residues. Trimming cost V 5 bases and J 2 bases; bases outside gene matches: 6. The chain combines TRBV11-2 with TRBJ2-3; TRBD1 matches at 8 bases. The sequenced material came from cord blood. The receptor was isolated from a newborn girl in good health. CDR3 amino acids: CASSHTRGLTDTQYF. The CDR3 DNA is TGTGCCAGCAGCCATACCAGGGGGCTCACAGATACGCAGTATTTT.